The 9 T cell receptor beta chains below all came from one sample that was sequenced in a study of T cells in Graves' hyperthyroidism and ophthalmopathy. What was amplified from RNA transcripts were TCR beta CDR3 regions. The TCR CDR3 was amplified in a first-round RT-PCR using the HTBI primer set. Each CDR3 protein gets one entry after TCRdb re-called the multiplex PCR reads with MiXCR. The sample yields about 680,000 distinct CDR3 sequences, over 35% seen once. Sequencing input: blood. The receptors stem from a woman aged 40 to 49 with Graves' hyperthyroidism.

Concerning this clonotype: This may come from a read error, since a much larger clone is one base off. This chain connects TRBV10-3 to TRBJ1-2; D is unresolved. The CDR3 contains 15 residues. CDR1 ENHRY and CDR2 SYGVKD come from the germline V gene. Trimming pared 2 bases from V and 1 base from J, leaving 11 bases between. CDR3 protein: CAISEARQNNYGYTF. The CDR3 coding sequence is TGTGCCATCAGTGAGGCCAGACAAAATAACTATGGCTACACCTTC.

This clonotype was counted ten times or more. The junction differs from germline at one of its ends, possibly a read error. The J gene is TRBJ1-2, the V gene TRBV10-2, with 7 bases fitting TRBD1. The germline V gene has CDR1 WSHSY and CDR2 SAAADI. The CDR3 has 14 amino acids. The CDR3 coding sequence is TGTGCCAGCAGCGAAGGGGGCGCAGTCTATGGCTACACCTTC. Protein product: CASSEGGAVYGYTF.

This clonotype was seen only a few times. One end of the junction does not line up with germline, which may come from a read error. The CDR3 protein is CASSLHRQGASYEQYF. The DNA for the CDR3 is TGCGCCAGCAGCCTCCACAGACAGGGGGCTTCCTACGAGCAGTACTTC. The J gene is TRBJ2-7, the V gene TRBV7-9; 10 bases agree with TRBD1. The length of the CDR3 is 16 residues. Germline-derived CDR1 and CDR2 are SEHNR and FQNEAQ (reference sequence).

This clonotype was recorded a few times. The chain links TRBV19 to TRBJ1-1, with 9 positions matching TRBD1. There are 14 residues in the CDR3. Trimming removed 5 bases from V and 3 bases from J; junction bases left unmatched: 4. From germline, CDR1 is LNHDA and CDR2 SQIVND (reference sequence). CDR3 nucleotides: TGTGCCAGTAGTTTTAGACAGGGGGACACTGAAGCTTTCTTT. It yields the protein CASSFRQGDTEAFF. Based on the CDR3 plus reference TRBV19 and TRBJ1-1, the full variable domain is DGGITQSPKYLFRKEGQNVTLSCEQNLNHDAMYWYRQDPGQGLRLIYYSQIVNDFQKGDIAEGYSVSREKKESFPLTVTSAQKNPTAFYLCASSFRQGDTEAFFGQGTRLTVV.

The rearrangement uses TRBV7-2 and TRBJ2-7, with D unclear. V shed 6 bases and J shed 0 bases, with 12 bases lying between them. CDR3 length equals 14 residues. The germline CDR1 and CDR2 sequences are SGHTA and FQGNSA. Here the CDR3 DNA reads TGTGCCAGCAGATCACAAGCGAGCTCCTACGAGCAGTACTTC. This codes for CASRSQASSYEQYF.

This clonotype was recorded once. V gene TRBV7-9 combines with J gene TRBJ1-5; D unclear. CDR1 and CDR2 (germline): SEHNR, FQNEAQ (reference sequence). The CDR3 spans 14 residues. The ends were cut back, 0 bases at V and 5 bases at J, with 8 bases in the middle. DNA of the CDR3: TGTGCCAGCAGCTTAGCAGGGTACGATCAGCCCCAGCATTTT. Protein: CASSLAGYDQPQHF. Filled out from reference TRBV7-9 and TRBJ1-5, the complete variable domain reads DTGVSQNPRHKITKRGQNVTFRCDPISEHNRLYWYRQTLGQGPEFLTYFQNEAQLEKSRLLSDRFSAERPKGSFSTLEIQRTEQGDSAMYLCASSLAGYDQPQHFGDGTRLSIL.

This clonotype occurred a few times. This chain connects TRBV9 to TRBJ1-2, with a tentative D call TRBD1 (6 bases). Germline CDR1 is SGDLS and CDR2 is YYNGEE. With 3 bases removed from V and 8 bases from J, the gap between germline ends came to 11 bases. The CDR3 totals 12 residues. Here the CDR3 DNA reads TGTGCCAGCAGCGCCGGGACAAGCGGCTACACCTTC. This translates into CASSAGTSGYTF.

This clonotype showed up just once. The rearrangement uses TRBV12-3 or TRBV12-4 and TRBJ2-7; 8 bases align to TRBD1. V trimming: 8 bases; J trimming: 7 bases; junction bases outside the gene matches: 10. The CDR3 loop spans 13 amino acids. CDR3 protein: CASGGQEFGEQYF. CDR3 nucleotide sequence: TGTGCCAGCGGGGGACAGGAGTTTGGTGAGCAGTACTTC.

The V gene is TRBV12-3 or TRBV12-4, the J gene TRBJ2-7; no reliable D call. Between the trimmed V and J ends, which lost 2 bases and 5 bases, there was a span of 7 bases. The CDR3 is 12 amino acids. The CDR3 reads CASSLWVDEQYF. CDR3 sequence (DNA): TGTGCCAGCAGTTTATGGGTAGACGAGCAGTACTTC.